This T cell receptor beta chain comes out of a study of breast tumors, draining lymph nodes, adjacent tissues. The trim removed 4 bases at V and 7 bases at J, leaving 4 bases unmatched. This CDR3 has 14 residues. Breast cancer patients provided tissue from their axillary draining lymph nodes. This clonotype was observed many times. Each CDR3 protein gets one entry after TCRdb re-called the multiplex PCR reads with MiXCR. The sample lists some 150,000 distinct CDR3 sequences, more than 20% occurring once. The sample consisted of axillary lymph node tissue. The receptor was isolated from a female donor with breast cancer. Some clones in this sample may be carry-over from other donors' samples. The genes are TRBV12-3 or TRBV12-4 and TRBJ2-1, with 10 bases that match TRBD2. The CDR3 region is CASSSTSGFNEQFF. For the CDR3, the DNA is TGTGCCAGCAGTTCGACTAGCGGGTTTAATGAGCAGTTCTTC.